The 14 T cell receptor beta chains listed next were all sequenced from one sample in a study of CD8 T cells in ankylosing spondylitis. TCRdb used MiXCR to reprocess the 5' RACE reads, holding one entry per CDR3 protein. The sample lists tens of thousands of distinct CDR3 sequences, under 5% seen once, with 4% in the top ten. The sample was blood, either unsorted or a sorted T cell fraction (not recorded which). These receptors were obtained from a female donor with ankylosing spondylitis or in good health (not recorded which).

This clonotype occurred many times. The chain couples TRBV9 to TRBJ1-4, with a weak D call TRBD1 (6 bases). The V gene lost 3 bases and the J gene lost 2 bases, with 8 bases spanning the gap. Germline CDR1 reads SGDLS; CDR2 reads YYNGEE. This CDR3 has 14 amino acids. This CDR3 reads CASSEGGTNEKLFF. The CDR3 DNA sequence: TGTGCCAGCAGCGAAGGGGGGACTAATGAAAAACTGTTTTTT.

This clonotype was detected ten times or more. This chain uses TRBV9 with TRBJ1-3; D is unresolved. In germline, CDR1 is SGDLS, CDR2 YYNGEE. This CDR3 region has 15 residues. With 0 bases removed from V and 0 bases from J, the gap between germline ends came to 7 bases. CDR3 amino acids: CASSVGSSSGNTIYF. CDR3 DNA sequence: TGTGCCAGCAGCGTAGGGTCCAGCTCTGGAAACACCATATATTTT.

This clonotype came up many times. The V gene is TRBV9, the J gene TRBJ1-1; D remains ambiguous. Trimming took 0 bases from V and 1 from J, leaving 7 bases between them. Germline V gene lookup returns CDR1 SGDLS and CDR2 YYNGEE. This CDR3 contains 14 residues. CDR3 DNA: TGTGCCAGCAGCGTAGACTTAACGAACACTGAAGCTTTCTTT. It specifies CASSVDLTNTEAFF.

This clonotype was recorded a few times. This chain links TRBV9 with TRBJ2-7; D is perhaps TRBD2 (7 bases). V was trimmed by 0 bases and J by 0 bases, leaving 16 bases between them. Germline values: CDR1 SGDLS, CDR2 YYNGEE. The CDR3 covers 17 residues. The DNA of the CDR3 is TGTGCCAGCAGCGTAGGGGGGGGGCAGGGGCCCTCCTACGAGCAGTACTTC. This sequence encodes CASSVGGGQGPSYEQYF.

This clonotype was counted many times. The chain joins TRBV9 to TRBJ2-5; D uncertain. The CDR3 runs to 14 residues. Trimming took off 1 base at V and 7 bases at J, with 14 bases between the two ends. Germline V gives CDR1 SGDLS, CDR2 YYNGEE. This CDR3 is CASSVNEAIGTQYF. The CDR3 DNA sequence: TGTGCCAGCAGCGTAAATGAGGCCATCGGGACCCAGTACTTC.

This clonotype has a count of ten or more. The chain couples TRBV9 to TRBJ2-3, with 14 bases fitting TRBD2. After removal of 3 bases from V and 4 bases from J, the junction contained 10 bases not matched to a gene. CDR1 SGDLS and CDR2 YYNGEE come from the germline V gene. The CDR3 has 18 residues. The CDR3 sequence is CASSDGLAGGYPPDTQYF. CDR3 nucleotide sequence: TGTGCCAGCAGCGACGGACTAGCGGGGGGCTACCCGCCAGATACGCAGTATTTT.

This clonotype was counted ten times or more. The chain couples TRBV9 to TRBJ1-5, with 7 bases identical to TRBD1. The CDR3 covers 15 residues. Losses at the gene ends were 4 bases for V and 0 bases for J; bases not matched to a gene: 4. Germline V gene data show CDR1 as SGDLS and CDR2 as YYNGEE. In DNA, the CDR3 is TGTGCCAGCAGCCCGACAGGGAATAGCAATCAGCCCCAGCATTTT. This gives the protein CASSPTGNSNQPQHF.

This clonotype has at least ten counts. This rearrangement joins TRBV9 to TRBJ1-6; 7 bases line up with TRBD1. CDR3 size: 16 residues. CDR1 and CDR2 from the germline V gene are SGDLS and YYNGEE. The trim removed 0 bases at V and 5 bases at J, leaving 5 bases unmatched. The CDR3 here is CASSVEQGPNNSPLHF. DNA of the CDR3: TGTGCCAGCAGCGTAGAACAGGGGCCTAATAATTCACCCCTCCACTTT.

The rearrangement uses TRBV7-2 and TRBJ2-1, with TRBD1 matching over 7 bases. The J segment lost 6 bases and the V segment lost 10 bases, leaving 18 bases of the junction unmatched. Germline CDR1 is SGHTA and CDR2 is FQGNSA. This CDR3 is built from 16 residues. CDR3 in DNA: TGTGCCACCAGGCAGCAGGGGGACCCTGACCCCAATGAGCAGTTCTTC. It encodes CATRQQGDPDPNEQFF.

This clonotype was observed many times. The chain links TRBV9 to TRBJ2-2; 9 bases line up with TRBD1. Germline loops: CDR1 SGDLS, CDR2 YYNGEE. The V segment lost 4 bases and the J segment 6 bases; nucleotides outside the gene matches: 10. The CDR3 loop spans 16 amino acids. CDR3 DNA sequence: TGTGCCAGCAGCCCTCGTGGGGACAGGGACGCCGGGGAGCTGTTTTTT. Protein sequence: CASSPRGDRDAGELFF.

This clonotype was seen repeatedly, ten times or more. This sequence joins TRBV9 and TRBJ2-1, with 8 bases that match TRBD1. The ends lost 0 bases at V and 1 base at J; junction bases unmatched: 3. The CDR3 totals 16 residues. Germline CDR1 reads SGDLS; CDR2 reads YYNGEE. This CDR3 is CASSVGTGWSYNEQFF. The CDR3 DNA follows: TGTGCCAGCAGCGTAGGGACAGGGTGGTCCTACAATGAGCAGTTCTTC. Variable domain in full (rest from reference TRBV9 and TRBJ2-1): DSGVTQTPKHLITATGQRVTLRCSPRSGDLSVYWYQQSLDQGLQFLIQYYNGEERAKGNILERFSAQQFPDLHSELNLSSLELGDSALYFCASSVGTGWSYNEQFFGPGTRLTVL.

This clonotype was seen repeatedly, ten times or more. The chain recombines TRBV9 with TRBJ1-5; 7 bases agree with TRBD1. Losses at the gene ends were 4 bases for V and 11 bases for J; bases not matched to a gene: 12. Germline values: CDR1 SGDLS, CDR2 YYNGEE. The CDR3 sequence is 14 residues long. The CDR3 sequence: CASSPTAEGATQHF. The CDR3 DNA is TGTGCCAGCAGCCCGACAGCCGAGGGGGCAACCCAGCATTTT. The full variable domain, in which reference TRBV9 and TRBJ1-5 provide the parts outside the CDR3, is DSGVTQTPKHLITATGQRVTLRCSPRSGDLSVYWYQQSLDQGLQFLIQYYNGEERAKGNILERFSAQQFPDLHSELNLSSLELGDSALYFCASSPTAEGATQHFGDGTRLSIL.

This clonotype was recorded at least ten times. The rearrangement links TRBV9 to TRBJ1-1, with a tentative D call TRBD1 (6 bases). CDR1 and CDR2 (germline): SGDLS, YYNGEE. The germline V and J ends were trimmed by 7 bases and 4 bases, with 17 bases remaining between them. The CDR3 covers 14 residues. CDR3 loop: CASAAQGGTTEAFF. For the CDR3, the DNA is TGTGCCAGCGCAGCACAGGGAGGTACCACTGAAGCTTTCTTT.

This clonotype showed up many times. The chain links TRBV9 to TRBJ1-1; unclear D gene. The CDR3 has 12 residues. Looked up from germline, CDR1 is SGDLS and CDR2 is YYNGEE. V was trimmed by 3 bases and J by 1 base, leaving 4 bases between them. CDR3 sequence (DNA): TGTGCCAGCAGCGCCCCGAACACTGAAGCTTTCTTT. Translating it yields CASSAPNTEAFF.